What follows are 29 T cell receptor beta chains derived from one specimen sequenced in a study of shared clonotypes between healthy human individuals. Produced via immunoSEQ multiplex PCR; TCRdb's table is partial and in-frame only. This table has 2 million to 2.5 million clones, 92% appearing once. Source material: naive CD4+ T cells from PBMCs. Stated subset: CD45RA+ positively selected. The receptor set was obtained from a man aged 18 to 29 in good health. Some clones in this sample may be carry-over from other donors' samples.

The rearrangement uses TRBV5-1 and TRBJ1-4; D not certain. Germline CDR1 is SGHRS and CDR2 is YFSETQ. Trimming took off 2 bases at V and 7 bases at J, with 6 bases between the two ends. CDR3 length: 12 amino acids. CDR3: CASSFAGEKLFF. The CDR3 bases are TGCGCCAGCAGCTTCGCCGGTGAAAAACTGTTTTTT. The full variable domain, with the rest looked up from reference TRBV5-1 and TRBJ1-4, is KAGVTQTPRYLIKTRGQQVTLSCSPISGHRSVSWYQQTPGQGLQFLFEYFSETQRNKGNFPGRFSGRQFSNSRSEMNVSTLELGDSALYLCASSFAGEKLFFGSGTQLSVL.

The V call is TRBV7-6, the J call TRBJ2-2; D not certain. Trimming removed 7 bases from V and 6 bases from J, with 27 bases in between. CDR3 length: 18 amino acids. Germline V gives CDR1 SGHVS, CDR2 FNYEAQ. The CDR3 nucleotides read TGTGCCAGCATCGCCCTAGGATCCACCACCCACGTCGCCGGGGAGCTGTTTTTT. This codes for CASIALGSTTHVAGELFF.

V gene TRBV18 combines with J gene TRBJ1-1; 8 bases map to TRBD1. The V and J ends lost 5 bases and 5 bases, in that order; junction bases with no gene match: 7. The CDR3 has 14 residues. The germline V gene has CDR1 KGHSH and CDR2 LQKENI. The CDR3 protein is CASSVRQGRTEAFF. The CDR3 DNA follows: TGTGCCAGCTCAGTGAGACAGGGGAGGACTGAAGCTTTCTTT. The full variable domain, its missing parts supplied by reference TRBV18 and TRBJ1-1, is NAGVMQNPRHLVRRRGQEARLRCSPMKGHSHVYWYRQLPEEGLKFMVYLQKENIIDESGMPKERFSAEFPKEGPSILRIQQVVRGDSAAYFCASSVRQGRTEAFFGQGTRLTVV.

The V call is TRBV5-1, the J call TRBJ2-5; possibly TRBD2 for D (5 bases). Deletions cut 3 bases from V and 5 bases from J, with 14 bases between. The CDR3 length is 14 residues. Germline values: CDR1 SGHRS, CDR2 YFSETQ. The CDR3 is CASSSKMGDETQYF. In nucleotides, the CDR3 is TGCGCCAGCAGCTCAAAGATGGGAGATGAGACCCAGTACTTC.

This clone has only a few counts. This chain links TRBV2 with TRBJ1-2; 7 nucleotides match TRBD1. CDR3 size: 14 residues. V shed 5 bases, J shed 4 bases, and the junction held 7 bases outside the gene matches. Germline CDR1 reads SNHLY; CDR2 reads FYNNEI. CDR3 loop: CASSPVQGGYGYTF. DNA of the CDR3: TGTGCCAGCAGTCCTGTGCAGGGGGGCTATGGCTACACCTTC.

The chain's CDR3 is CASSWGLAGTDEQYF. CDR3 nucleotide sequence: TGTGCCAGCAGTTGGGGACTAGCGGGAACTGACGAGCAGTACTTC. The chain employs TRBV6-6 and TRBJ2-7; 13 bases are shared with TRBD2. Germline lookup yields CDR1 MNHNY and CDR2 SVGAGI (reference sequence). This CDR3 is built from 15 residues. The V and J ends lost 4 bases and 5 bases, in that order; junction bases with no gene match: 5.

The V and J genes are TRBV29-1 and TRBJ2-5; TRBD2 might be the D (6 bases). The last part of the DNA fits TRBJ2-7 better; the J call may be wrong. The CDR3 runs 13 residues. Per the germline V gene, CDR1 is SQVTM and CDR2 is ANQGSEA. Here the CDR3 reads CSVVSAGTYEQYF. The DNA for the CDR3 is TGCAGCGTTGTATCGGCGGGGACCTACGAGCAGTACTTC.

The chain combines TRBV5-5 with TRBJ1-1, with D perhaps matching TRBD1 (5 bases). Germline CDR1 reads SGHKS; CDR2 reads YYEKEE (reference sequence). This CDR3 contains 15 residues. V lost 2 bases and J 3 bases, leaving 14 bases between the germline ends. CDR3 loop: CASSFSGTRYTEAFF. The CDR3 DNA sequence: TGTGCCAGCAGCTTCTCCGGGACTCGGTACACTGAAGCTTTCTTT.

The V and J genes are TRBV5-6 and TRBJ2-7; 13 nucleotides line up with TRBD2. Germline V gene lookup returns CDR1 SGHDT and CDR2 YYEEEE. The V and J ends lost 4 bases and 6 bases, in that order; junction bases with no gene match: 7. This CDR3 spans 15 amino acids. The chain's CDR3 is CASSPRTSGSSEQYF. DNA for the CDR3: TGTGCCAGCAGCCCACGGACTAGCGGGAGCTCCGAGCAGTACTTC.

This CDR3 reads CASSYDSAGYTF. CDR3 DNA: TGTGCCAGCAGTTACGACAGTGCTGGCTACACCTTC. The V call is TRBV28, the J call TRBJ1-2; perhaps TRBD1 as D (5 bases). The ends were cut back, 4 bases at V and 7 bases at J, with 10 bases in the middle. The CDR3 has 12 residues. Germline lookup yields CDR1 MDHEN and CDR2 SYDVKM.

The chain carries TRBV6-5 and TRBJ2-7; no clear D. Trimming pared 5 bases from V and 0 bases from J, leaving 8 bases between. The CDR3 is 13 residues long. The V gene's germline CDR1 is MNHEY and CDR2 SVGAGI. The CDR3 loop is CASSGTNSYEQYF. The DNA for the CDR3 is TGTGCCAGCAGTGGAACCAACTCCTACGAGCAGTACTTC.

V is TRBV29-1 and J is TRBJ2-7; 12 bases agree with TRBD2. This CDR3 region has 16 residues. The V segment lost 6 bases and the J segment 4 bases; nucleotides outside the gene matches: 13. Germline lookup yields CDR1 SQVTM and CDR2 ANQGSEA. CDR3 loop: CSVGGTLAGGTYEQYF. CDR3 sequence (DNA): TGCAGCGTCGGCGGAACTCTAGCGGGAGGGACATACGAGCAGTACTTC.

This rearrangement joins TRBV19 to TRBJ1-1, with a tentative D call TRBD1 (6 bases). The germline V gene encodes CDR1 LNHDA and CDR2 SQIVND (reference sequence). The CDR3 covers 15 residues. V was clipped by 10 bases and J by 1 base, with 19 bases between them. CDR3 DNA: TGTGCCACCCGGAACAGGGTACGATGGAACACTGAAGCTTTCTTT. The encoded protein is CATRNRVRWNTEAFF.

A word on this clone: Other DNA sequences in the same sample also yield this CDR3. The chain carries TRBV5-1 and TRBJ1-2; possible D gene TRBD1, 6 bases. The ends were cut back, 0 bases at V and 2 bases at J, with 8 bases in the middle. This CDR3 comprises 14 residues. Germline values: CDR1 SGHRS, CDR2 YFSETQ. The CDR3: CASSLGTGNYGYTF. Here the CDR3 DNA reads TGCGCCAGCAGCTTGGGCACAGGGAACTATGGCTACACCTTC. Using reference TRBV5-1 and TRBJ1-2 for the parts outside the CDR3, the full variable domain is KAGVTQTPRYLIKTRGQQVTLSCSPISGHRSVSWYQQTPGQGLQFLFEYFSETQRNKGNFPGRFSGRQFSNSRSEMNVSTLELGDSALYLCASSLGTGNYGYTFGSGTRLTVV.

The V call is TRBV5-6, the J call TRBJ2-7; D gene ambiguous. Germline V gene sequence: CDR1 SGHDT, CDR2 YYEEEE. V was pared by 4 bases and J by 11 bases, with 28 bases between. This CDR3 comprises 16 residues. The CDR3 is CASSRYTQLVALREYF. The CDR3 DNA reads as TGTGCCAGCAGCCGATATACCCAACTTGTTGCCTTAAGGGAGTACTTC.

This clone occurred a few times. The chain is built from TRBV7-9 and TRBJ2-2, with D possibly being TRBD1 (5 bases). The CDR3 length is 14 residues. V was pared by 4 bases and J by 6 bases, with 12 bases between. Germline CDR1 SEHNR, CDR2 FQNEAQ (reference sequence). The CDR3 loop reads CASSSNQGSGELFF. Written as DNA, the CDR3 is TGTGCCAGCAGCTCAAATCAGGGTTCCGGGGAGCTGTTTTTT.

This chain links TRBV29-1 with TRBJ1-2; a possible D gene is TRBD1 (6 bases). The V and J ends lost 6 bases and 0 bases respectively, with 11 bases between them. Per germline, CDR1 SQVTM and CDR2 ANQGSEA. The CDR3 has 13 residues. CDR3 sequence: CSVAGTTNYGYTF. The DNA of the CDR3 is TGCAGCGTCGCCGGGACAACTAACTATGGCTACACCTTC.

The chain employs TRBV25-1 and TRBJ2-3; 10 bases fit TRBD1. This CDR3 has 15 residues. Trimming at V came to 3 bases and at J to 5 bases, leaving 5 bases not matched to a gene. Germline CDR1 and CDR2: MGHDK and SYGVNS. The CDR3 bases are TGTGCCAGCAGTGATGACAGGGGGCCGGGAGATACGCAGTATTTT. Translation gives CASSDDRGPGDTQYF.

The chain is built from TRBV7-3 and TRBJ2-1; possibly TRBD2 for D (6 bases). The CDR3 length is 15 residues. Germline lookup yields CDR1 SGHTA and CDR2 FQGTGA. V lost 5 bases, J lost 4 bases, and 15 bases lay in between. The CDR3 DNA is TGTGCCAGCAGCCAACGGGCTAGCGCGTACAATGAGCAGTTCTTC. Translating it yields CASSQRASAYNEQFF.

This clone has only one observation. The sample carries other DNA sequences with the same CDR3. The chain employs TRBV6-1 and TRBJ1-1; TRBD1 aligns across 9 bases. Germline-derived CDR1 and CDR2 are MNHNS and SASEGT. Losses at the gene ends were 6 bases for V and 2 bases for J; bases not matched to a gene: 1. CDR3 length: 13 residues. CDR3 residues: CASRDRGNTEAFF. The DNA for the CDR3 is TGTGCCAGCAGGGACAGGGGAAACACTGAAGCTTTCTTT.

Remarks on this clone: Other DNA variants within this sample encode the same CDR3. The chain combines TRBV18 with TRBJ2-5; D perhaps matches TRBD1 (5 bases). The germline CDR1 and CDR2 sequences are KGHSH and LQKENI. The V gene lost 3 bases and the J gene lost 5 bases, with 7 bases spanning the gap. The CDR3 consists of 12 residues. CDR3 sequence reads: CASSPAGETQYF. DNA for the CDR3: TGTGCCAGCTCACCGGCAGGGGAGACCCAGTACTTC. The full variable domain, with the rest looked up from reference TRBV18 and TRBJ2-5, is NAGVMQNPRHLVRRRGQEARLRCSPMKGHSHVYWYRQLPEEGLKFMVYLQKENIIDESGMPKERFSAEFPKEGPSILRIQQVVRGDSAAYFCASSPAGETQYFGPGTRLLVL.

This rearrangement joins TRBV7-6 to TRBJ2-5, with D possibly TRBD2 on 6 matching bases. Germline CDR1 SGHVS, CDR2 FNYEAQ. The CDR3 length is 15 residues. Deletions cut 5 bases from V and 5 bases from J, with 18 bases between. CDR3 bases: TGTGCCAGCAGCCCACGGATGACTAGTTTGGAGACCCAGTACTTC. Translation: CASSPRMTSLETQYF. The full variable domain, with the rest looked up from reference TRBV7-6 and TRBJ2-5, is GAGVSQSPRYKVTKRGQDVALRCDPISGHVSLYWYRQALGQGPEFLTYFNYEAQQDKSGLPNDRFSAERPEGSISTLTIQRTEQRDSAMYRCASSPRMTSLETQYFGPGTRLLVL.

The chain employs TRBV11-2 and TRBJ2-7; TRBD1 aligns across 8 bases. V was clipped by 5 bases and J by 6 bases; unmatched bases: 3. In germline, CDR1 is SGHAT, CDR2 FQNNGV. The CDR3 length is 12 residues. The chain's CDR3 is CASSRTGSEQYF. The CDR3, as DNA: TGTGCCAGCAGCCGGACAGGGAGCGAGCAGTACTTC. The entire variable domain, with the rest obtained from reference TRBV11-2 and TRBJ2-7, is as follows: EAGVAQSPRYKIIEKRQSVAFWCNPISGHATLYWYQQILGQGPKLLIQFQNNGVVDDSQLPKDRFSAERLKGVDSTLKIQPAKLEDSAVYLCASSRTGSEQYFGPGTRLTVT.

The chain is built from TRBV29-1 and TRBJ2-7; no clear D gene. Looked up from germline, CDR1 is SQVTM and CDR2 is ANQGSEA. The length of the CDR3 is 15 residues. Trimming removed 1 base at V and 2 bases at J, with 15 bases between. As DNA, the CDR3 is TGCAGCGTTGAAGCTGCGCGCAGCACTACCTACGAGCAGTACTTC. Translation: CSVEAARSTTYEQYF.

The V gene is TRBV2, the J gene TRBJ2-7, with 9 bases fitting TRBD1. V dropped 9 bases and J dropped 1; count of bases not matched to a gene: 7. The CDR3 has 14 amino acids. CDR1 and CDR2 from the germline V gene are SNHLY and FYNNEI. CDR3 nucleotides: TGTGCCAGTCGATCGGGACAGGGATCCTACGAGCAGTACTTC. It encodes CASRSGQGSYEQYF. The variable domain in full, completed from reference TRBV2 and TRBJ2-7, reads EPEVTQTPSHQVTQMGQEVILRCVPISNHLYFYWYRQILGQKVEFLVSFYNNEISEKSEIFDDQFSVERPDGSNFTLKIRSTKLEDSAMYFCASRSGQGSYEQYFGPGTRLTVT.

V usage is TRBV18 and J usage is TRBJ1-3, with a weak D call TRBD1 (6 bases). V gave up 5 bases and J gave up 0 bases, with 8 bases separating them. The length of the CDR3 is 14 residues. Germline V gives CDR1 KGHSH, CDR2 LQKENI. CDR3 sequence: CASSTGSSGNTIYF. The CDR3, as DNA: TGTGCCAGCTCAACAGGGAGCTCTGGAAACACCATATATTTT. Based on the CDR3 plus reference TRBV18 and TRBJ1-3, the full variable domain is NAGVMQNPRHLVRRRGQEARLRCSPMKGHSHVYWYRQLPEEGLKFMVYLQKENIIDESGMPKERFSAEFPKEGPSILRIQQVVRGDSAAYFCASSTGSSGNTIYFGEGSWLTVV.

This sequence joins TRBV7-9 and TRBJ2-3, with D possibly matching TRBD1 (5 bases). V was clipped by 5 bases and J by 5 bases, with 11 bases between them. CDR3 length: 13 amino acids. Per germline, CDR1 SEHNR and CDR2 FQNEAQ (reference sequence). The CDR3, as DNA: TGTGCCAGCAGCCTTAGGGGTGGAGATACGCAGTATTTT. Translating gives CASSLRGGDTQYF.

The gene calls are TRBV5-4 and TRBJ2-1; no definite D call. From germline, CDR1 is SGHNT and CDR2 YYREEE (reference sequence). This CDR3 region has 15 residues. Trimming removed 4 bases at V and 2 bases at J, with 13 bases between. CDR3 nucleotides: TGTGCCAGCAGCCCCCGGTCAGGCGCCTACAATGAGCAGTTCTTC. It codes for CASSPRSGAYNEQFF. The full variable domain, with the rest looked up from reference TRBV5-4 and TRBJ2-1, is ETGVTQSPTHLIKTRGQQVTLRCSSQSGHNTVSWYQQALGQGPQFIFQYYREEENGRGNFPPRFSGLQFPNYSSELNVNALELDDSALYLCASSPRSGAYNEQFFGPGTRLTVL.

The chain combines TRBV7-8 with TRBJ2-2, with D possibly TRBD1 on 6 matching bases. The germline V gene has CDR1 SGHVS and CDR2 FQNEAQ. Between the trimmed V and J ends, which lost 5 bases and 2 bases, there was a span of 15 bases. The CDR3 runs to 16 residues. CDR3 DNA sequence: TGTGCCAGCAGCCCTCGCCCGGGACATAACACCGGGGAGCTGTTTTTT. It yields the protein CASSPRPGHNTGELFF.